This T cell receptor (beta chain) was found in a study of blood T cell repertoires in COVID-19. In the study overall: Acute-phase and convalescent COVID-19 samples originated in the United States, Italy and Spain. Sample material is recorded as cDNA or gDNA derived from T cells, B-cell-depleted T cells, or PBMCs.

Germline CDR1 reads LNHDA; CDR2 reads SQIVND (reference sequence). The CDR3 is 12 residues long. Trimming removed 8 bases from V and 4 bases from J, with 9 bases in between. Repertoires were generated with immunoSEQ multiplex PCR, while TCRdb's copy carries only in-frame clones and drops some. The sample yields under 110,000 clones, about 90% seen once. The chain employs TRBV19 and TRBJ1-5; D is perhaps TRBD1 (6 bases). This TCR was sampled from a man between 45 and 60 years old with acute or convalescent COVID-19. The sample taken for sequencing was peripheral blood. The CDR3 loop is CASDQGNQPQHF. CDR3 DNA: TGTGCCAGTGATCAGGGGAATCAGCCCCAGCATTTT.